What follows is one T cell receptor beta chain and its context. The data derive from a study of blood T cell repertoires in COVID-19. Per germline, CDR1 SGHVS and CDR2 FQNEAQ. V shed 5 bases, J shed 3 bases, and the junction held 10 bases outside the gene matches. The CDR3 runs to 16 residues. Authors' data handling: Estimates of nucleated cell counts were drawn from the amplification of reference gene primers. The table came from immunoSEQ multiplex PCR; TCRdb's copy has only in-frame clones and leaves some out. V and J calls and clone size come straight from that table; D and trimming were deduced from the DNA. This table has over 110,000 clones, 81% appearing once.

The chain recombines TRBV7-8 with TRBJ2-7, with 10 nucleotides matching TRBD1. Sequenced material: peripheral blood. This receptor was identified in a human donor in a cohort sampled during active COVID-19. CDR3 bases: TGTGCCAGCAGCCCCCCGGGACAGGGGAACCACTACGAGCAGTACTTC. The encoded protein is CASSPPGQGNHYEQYF.